This TCR beta chain was sequenced for a study of blood T cell repertoires in COVID-19. For the study at large: Acute and convalescent COVID-19 specimens originated in the United States, Italy and Spain. T cells, B-cell-depleted T cells, or PBMCs provided the cDNA or gDNA that served as material.

The method was immunoSEQ multiplex PCR; TCRdb's version includes in-frame clones alone and lacks a portion of them. The sample lists roughly 200,000 clones; about 83% were seen once. Germline assignment: CDR1 SGHAT and CDR2 FQNNGV. The CDR3 is 16 amino acids. V shed 5 bases and J 6 bases; nucleotides not matched to a gene: 13. This clone was picked up one time. The chain is built from TRBV11-2 and TRBJ2-1, with 7 bases fitting TRBD2. Sample: peripheral blood. The clonotype comes from a man in his sixties who had recovered from COVID-19. The CDR3 loop reads CASSPSSGPLGNEQFF. The CDR3 DNA reads TGTGCCAGCAGCCCCTCTAGCGGCCCCCTGGGCAATGAGCAGTTCTTC.